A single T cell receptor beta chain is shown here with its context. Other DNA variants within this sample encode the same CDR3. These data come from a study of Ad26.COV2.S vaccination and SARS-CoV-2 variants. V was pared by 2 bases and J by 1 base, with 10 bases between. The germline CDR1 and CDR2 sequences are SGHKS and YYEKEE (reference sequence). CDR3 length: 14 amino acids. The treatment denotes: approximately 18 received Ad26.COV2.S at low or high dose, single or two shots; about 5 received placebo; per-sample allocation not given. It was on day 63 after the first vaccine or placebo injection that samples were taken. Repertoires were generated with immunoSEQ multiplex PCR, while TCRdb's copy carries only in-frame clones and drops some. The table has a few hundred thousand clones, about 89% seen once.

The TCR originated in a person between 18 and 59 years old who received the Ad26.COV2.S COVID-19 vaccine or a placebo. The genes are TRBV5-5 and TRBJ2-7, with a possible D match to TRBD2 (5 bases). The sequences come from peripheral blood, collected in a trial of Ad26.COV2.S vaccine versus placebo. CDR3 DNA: TGTGCCAGCAGCTTACCGACGGGATCCTACGAGCAGTACTTC. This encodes CASSLPTGSYEQYF.